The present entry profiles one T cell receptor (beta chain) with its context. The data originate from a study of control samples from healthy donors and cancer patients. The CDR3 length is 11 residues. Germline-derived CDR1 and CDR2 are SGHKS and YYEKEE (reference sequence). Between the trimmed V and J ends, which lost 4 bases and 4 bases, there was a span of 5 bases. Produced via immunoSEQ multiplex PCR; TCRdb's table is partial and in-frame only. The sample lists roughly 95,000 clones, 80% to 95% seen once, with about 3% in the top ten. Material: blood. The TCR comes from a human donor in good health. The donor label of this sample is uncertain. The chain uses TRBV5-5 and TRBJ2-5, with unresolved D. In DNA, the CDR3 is TGTGCCAGCAGCGCCGCAGAGACCCAGTACTTC. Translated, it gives CASSAAETQYF. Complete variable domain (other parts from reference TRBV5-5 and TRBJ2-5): DAGVTQSPTHLIKTRGQQVTLRCSPISGHKSVSWYQQVLGQGPQFIFQYYEKEERGRGNFPDRFSARQFPNYSSELNVNALLLGDSALYLCASSAAETQYFGPGTRLLVL.